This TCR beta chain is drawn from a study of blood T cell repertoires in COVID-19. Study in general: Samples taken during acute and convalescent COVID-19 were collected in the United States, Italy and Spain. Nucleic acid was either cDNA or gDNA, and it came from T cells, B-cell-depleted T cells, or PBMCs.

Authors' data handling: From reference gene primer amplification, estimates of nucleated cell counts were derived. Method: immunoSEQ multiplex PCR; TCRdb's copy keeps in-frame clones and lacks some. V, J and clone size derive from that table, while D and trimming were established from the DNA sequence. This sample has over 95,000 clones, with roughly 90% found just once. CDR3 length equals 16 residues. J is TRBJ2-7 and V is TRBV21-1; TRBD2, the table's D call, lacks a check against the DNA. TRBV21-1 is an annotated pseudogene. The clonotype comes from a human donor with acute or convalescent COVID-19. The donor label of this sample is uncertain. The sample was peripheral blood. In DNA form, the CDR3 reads TGTGCCAGCCCATGGGGAGGGCAGTTCGACCTCTACGAGCAGTACTTC. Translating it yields CASPWGGQFDLYEQYF.